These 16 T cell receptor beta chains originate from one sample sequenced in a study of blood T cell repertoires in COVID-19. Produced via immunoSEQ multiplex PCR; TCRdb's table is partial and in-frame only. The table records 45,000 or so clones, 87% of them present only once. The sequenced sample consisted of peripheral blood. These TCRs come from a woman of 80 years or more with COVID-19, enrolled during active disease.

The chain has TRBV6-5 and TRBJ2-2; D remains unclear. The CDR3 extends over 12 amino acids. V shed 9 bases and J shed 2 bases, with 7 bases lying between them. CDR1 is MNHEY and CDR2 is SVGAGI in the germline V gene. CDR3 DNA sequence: TGTGCCAGTTACCTAAACACCGGGGAGCTGTTTTTT. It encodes CASYLNTGELFF.

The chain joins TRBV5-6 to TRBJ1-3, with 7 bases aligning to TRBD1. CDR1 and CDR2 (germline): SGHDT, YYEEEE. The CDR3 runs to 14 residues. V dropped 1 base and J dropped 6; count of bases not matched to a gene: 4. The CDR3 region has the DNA TGTGCCAGCAGCTTGTCAGGGGGAAAAAACACCATATATTTT. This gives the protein CASSLSGGKNTIYF.

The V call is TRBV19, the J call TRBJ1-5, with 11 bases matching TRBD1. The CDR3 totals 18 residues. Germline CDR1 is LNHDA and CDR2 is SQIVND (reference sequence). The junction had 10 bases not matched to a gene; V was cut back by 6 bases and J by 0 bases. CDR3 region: CASRTSGTGGYSNQPQHF. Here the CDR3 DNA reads TGTGCCAGTAGGACTTCCGGGACAGGGGGTTATAGCAATCAGCCCCAGCATTTT. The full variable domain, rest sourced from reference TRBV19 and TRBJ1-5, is DGGITQSPKYLFRKEGQNVTLSCEQNLNHDAMYWYRQDPGQGLRLIYYSQIVNDFQKGDIAEGYSVSREKKESFPLTVTSAQKNPTAFYLCASRTSGTGGYSNQPQHFGDGTRLSIL.

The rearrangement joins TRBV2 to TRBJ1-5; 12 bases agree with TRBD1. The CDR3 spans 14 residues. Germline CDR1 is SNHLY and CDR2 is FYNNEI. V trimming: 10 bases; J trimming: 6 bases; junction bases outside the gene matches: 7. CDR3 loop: CATGRDRGLQPQHF. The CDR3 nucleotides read TGTGCCACGGGGCGGGACAGGGGGCTTCAGCCCCAGCATTTT.

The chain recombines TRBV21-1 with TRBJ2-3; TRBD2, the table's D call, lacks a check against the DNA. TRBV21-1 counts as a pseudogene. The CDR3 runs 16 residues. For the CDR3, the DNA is TGTGCCAGCAGCTACTCGGGGAAGTTAGGAATAGATACGCAGTATTTT. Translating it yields CASSYSGKLGIDTQYF.

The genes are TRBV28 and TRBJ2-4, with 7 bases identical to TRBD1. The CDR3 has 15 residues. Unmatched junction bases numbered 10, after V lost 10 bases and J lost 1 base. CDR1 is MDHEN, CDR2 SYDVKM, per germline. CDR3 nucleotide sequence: TGTGCCACCACGACAGGGTTTTGGGCCAAAAACATTCAGTACTTC. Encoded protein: CATTTGFWAKNIQYF. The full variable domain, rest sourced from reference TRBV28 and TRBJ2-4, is DVKVTQSSRYLVKRTGEKVFLECVQDMDHENMFWYRQDPGLGLRLIYFSYDVKMKEKGDIPEGYSVSREKKERFSLILESASTNQTSMYLCATTTGFWAKNIQYFGAGTRLSVL.

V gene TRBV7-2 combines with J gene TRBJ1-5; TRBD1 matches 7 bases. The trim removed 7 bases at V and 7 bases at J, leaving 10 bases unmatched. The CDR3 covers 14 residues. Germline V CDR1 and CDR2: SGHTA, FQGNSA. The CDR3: CASTLTGNGQPQHF. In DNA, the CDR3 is TGTGCCAGCACCCTGACAGGGAATGGGCAGCCCCAGCATTTT.

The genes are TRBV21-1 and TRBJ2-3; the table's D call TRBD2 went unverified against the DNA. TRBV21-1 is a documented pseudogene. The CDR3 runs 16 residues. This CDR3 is CASPTRAPILTDTQYF. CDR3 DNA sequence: TGTGCCAGCCCTACGAGGGCTCCAATACTCACAGATACGCAGTATTTT.

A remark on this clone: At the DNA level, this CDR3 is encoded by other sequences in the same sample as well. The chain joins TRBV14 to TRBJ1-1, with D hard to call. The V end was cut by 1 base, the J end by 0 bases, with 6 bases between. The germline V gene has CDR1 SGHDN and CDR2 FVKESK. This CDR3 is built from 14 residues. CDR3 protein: CASSQAGMNTEAFF. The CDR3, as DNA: TGTGCCAGCAGCCAAGCAGGTATGAACACTGAAGCTTTCTTT.

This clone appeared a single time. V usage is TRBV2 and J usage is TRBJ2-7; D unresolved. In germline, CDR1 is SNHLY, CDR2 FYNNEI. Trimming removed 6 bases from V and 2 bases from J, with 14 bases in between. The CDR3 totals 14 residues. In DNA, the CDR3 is TGTGCCAGCAGCACCAACAGCCTTGCCTACGAGCAGTACTTC. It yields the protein CASSTNSLAYEQYF.

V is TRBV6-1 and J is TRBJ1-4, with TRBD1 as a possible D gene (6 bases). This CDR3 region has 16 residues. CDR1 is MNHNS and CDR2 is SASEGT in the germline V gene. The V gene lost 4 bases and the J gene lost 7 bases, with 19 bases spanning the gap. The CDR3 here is CASSVLPTGRTEKLFF. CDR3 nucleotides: TGTGCCAGCAGTGTCCTCCCGACAGGTCGAACTGAAAAACTGTTTTTT.

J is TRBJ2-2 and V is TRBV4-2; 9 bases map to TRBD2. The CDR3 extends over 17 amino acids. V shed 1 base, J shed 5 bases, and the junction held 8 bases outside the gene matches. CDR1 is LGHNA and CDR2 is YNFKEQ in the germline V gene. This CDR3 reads CASSQARAGGQTGELFF. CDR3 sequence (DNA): TGTGCCAGCAGCCAAGCCCGAGCGGGAGGACAAACCGGGGAGCTGTTTTTT.

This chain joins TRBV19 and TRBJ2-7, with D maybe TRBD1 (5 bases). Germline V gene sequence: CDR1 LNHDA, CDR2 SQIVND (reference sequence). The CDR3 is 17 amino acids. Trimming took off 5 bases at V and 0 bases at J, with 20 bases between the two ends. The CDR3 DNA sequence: TGTGCCAGTAGTCCCCCCCAAGGCAGGGCGAGCTCCTACGAGCAGTACTTC. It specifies CASSPPQGRASSYEQYF.

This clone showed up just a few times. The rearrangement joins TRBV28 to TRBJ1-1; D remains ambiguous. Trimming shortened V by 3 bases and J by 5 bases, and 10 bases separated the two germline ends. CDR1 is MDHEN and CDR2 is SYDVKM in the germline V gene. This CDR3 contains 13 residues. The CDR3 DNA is TGTGCCAGCAGTTTGTTAGTGAGAACTGAAGCTTTCTTT. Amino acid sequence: CASSLLVRTEAFF.

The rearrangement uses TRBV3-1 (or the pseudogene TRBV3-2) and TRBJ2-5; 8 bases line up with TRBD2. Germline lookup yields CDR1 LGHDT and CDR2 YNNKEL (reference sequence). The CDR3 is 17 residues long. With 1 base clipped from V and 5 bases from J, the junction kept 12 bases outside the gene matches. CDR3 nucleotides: TGTGCCAGCAGCCAAGGCTTTCAGACGCGGGGGGTTGAGACCCAGTACTTC. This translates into CASSQGFQTRGVETQYF.

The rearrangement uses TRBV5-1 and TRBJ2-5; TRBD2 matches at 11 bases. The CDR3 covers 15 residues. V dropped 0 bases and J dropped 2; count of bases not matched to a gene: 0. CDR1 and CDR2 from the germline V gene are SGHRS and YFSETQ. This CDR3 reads CASSLGTSGQETQYF. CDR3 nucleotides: TGCGCCAGCAGCTTGGGGACTAGCGGGCAAGAGACCCAGTACTTC.